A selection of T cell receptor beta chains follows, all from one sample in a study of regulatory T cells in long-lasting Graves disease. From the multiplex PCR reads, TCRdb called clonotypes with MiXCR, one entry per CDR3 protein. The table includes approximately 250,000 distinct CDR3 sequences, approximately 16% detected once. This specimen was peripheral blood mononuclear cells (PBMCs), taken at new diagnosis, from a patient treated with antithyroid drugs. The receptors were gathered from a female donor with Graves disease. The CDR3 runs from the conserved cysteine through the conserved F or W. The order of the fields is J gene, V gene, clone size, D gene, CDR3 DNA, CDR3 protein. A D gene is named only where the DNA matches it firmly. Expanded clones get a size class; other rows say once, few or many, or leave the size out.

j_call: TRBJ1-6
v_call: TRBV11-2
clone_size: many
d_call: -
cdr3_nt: TGTGCCAGCAGCCTTGATAAGGGGATTTATAATTCACCCCTCCACTTT
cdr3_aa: CASSLDKGIYNSPLHF

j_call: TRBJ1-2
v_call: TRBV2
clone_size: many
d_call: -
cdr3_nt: TGTGCCAGCTACAGGGATTATGGCTACACCTTC
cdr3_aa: CASYRDYGYTF

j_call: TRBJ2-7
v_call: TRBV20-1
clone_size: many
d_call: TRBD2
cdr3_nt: TGCAGTGCTAGACCGTTAGCGGGGACCTACGAGCAGTACTTC
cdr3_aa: CSARPLAGTYEQYF

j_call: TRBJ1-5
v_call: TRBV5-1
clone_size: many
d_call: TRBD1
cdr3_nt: TGCGCCAGCAGCTTGGGGGGACAGGGCTTTCAGCCCCAGCATTTT
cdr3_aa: CASSLGGQGFQPQHF

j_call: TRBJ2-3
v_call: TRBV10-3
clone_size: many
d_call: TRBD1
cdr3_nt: TGTGCCATCCAGGGACAGCTCAGCACAGATACGCAGTATTTT
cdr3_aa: CAIQGQLSTDTQYF

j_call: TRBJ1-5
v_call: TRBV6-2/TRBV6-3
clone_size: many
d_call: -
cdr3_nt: TGTGCCAGCAGTTACAGGAATAGCAATCAGCCCCAGCATTTT
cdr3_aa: CASSYRNSNQPQHF

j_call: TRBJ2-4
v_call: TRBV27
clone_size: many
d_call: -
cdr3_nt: TGTGCCAGCAGTTTAAGGACGGGGCTAGCCAAAAACATTCAGTACTTC
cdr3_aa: CASSLRTGLAKNIQYF

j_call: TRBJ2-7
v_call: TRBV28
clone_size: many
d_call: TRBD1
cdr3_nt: TGTGCCAGCAGTTTATTAGGGACAGGGGGTACGGACGAGCAGTACTTC
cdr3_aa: CASSLLGTGGTDEQYF

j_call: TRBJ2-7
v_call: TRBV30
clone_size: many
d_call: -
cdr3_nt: TGTGCCTGGAGTGCGGCGGTCCCCCTCTACGAGCAGTACTTC
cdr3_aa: CAWSAAVPLYEQYF

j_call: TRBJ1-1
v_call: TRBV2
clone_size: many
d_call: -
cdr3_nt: TGTGCCAGCAGTGATGGGCCACACACTGAAGCTTTCTTT
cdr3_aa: CASSDGPHTEAFF

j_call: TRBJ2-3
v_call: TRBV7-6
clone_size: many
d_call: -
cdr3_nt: TGTGCCAGCAGCTTCACGACGAATCCCACAGATACGCAGTATTTT
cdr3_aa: CASSFTTNPTDTQYF

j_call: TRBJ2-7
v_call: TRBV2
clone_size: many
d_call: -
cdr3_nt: TGTGCCAGCAGGTTAGGGCAGGCAAACTACGAGCAGTACTTC
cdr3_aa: CASRLGQANYEQYF

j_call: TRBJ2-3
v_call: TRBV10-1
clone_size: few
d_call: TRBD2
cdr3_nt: TGCGCCAGCAGTGAATTCTTGCGGGAGCCCACAGATACGCAGTATTTT
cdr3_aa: CASSEFLREPTDTQYF

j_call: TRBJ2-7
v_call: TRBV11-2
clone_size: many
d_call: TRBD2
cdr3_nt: TGTGCCAGCAGCTTAGTAGCGGGAGTTGGGGAGCAGTACTTC
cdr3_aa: CASSLVAGVGEQYF

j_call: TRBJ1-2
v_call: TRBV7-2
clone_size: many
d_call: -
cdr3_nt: TGTGCCAGCAGCTTCCGGACCGGCTACACCTTC
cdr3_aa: CASSFRTGYTF

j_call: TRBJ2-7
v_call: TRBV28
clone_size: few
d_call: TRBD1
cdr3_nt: TGTGCCAGCAGCAGGACAGGGGCCAGCTTGACCTACGAGCAGTACTTC
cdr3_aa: CASSRTGASLTYEQYF

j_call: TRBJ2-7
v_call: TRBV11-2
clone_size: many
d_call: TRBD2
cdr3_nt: TGTGCCAGCGGCTGGGACCGGGACTACGACCCCGAGCAGTACTTC
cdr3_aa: CASGWDRDYDPEQYF

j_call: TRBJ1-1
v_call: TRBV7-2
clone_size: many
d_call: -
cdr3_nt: TGTGCCAGCAGCTTATCCCGGGACACTGAAGCTTTCTTT
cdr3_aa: CASSLSRDTEAFF

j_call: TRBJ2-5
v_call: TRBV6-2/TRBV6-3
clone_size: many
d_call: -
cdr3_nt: TGTGCCAGCAGTTACCCGGCTTTAAGGGGGACCCAGTACTTC
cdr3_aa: CASSYPALRGTQYF

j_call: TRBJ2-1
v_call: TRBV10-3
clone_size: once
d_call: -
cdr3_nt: TGTGCCATCAGTGAATGGGACTCGAACGCTGAGCAGTTCTTC
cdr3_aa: CAISEWDSNAEQFF

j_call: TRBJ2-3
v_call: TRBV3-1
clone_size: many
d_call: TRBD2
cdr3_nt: TGTGCCAGCAGTGGGACTAGCGGGAGTTTCACAGATACGCAGTATTTT
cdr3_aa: CASSGTSGSFTDTQYF

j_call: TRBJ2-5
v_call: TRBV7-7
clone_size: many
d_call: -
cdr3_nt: TGTGCTAGCAGCGCCCGGGGTGACCGGAGGCGAGAGACCCAGTACTTC
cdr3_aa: CASSARGDRRRETQYF

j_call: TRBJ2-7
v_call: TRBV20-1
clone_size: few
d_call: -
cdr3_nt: TGCAGTGCTAGACACCAAAGCGAGCAGTACTTC
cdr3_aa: CSARHQSEQYF

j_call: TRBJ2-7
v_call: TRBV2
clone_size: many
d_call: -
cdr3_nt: TGTGCCAGCAGTGTGGAGGAAACCTACGAGCAGTACTTC
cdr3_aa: CASSVEETYEQYF

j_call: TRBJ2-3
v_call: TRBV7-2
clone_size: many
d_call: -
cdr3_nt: TGTGCCAGCAGCTCAGGACCGAGCACAGATACGCAGTATTTT
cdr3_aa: CASSSGPSTDTQYF

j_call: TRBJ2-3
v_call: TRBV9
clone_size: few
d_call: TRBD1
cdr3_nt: TGTGCCAGCAGCGGTTGGACAGGGACGCAGTATTTT
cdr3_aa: CASSGWTGTQYF

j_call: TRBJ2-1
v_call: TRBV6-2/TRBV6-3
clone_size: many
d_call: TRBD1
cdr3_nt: TGTGCCAGCAGTCAAGGGACAGGGGATGAGCAGTTCTTC
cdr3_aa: CASSQGTGDEQFF

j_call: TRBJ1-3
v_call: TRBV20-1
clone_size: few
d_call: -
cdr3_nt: TGCAGTGCTAGAGAGCCCGCCGGTGGGGGGTCGTCTGGAAACACCATATATTTT
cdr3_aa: CSAREPAGGGSSGNTIYF

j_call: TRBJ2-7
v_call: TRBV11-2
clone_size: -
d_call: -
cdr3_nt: TGTGCCAGCAGCTGGTACAGGGCCGGGTACGAGCAGTACTTC
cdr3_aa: CASSWYRAGYEQYF

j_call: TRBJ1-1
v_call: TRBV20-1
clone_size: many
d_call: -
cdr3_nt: TGCAGTGCTAGTTGGGGCCACACTGAAGCTTTCTTT
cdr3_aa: CSASWGHTEAFF

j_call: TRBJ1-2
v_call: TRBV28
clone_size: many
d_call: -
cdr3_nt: TGTGCCAGCAGTTATGGACAGATTAACTATGGCTACACCTTC
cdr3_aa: CASSYGQINYGYTF

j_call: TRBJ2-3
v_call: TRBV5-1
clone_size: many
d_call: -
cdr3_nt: TGTGCCAGCAGCTTAGGAACGGGAACAGATACGCAGTATTTT
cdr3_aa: CASSLGTGTDTQYF

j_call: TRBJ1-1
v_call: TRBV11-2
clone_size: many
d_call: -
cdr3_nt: TGTGCCAGCAGCTTTAGAGGGACTGAAGCTTTCTTT
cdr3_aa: CASSFRGTEAFF

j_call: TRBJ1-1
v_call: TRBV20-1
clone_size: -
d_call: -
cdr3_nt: TGCAGTGCTAACCCCCTCGGGGGAATGGGTACTGAAGCTTTCTTT
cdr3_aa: CSANPLGGMGTEAFF

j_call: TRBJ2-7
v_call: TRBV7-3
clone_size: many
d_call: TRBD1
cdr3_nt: TGTGCCAGCAGCCCCACGGGACAGGGCATCCACGAGCAGTACTTC
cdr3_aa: CASSPTGQGIHEQYF

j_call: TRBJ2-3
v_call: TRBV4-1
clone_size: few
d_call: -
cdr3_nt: TGCGCCAGCAGCCAAGTGGGGGTAGTTGCAGATACGCAGTATTTT
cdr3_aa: CASSQVGVVADTQYF

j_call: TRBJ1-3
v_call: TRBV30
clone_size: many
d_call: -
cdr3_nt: TGTGCCTGCCGAACGGAGAGACCTGGAAACACCATATATTTT
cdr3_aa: CACRTERPGNTIYF

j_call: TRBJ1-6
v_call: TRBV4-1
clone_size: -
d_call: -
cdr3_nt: TGCGCCAGCAGCCCCGCACCGGGAGCCGTGAGGAATTCACCCCTCCACTTT
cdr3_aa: CASSPAPGAVRNSPLHF

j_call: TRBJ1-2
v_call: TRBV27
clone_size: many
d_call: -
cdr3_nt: TGTGCCAGCAGTCAAACTCACCGGGCCCCTATTCACGGCTACACCTTC
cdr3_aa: CASSQTHRAPIHGYTF

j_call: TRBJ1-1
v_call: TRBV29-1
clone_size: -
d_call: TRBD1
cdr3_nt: TGCAGCTTATCGGCAGGGGGCGCGGGGTCAGGAGACACTGAAGCTTTCTTT
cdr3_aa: CSLSAGGAGSGDTEAFF

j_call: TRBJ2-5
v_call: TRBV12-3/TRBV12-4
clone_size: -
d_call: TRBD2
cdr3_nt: TGTGCCAGCAGCATGACTAGCGGGAGAGGAGAGACCCAGTACTTC
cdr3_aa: CASSMTSGRGETQYF

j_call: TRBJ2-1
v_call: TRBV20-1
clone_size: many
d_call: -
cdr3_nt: TGCAGTGCTAGTACGGGCAAGGCGGAGCAGTTCTTC
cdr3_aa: CSASTGKAEQFF

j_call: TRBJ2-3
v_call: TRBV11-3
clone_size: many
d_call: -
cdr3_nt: TGTGCCAGCAGCTTAGTGTCAGGGGCAGATACGCAGTATTTT
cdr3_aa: CASSLVSGADTQYF

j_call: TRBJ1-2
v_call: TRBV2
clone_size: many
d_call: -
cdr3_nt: TGTGCCAGAAGGAACTTAAACTATGGCTACACCTTC
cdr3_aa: CARRNLNYGYTF

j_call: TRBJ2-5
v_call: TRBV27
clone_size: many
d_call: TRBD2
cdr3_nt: TGTGCCAGCACTACGGGACTAGCGGGAGTTTTGGGAAAGACCCAGTACTTC
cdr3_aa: CASTTGLAGVLGKTQYF

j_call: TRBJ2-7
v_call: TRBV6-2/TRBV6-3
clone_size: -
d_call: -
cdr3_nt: TGTGCCAGCTGCCCTAGGGCGTCCTACGAGCAGTACTTC
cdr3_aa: CASCPRASYEQYF

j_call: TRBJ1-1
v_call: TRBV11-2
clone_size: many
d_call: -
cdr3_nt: TGTGCCAGCAGCTTAGTTCAGGGGTGGAACACTGAAGCTTTCTTT
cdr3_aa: CASSLVQGWNTEAFF

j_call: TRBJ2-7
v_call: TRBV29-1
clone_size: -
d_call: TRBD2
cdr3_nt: TGCAGCGTTGTCCCCTTTACTAGCGGGATCGGCGAGCAGTACTTC
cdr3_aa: CSVVPFTSGIGEQYF

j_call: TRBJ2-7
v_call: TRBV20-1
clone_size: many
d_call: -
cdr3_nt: TGCAGTGCTAGAGACCTCTACGAGCAGTACTTC
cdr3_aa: CSARDLYEQYF

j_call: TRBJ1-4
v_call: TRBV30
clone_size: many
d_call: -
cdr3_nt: TGTGCCTGGAGTGATGTGGTGGCTGAAAAACTGTTTTTT
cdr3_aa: CAWSDVVAEKLFF

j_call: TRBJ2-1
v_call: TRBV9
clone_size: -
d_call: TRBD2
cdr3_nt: TGTGCCAGCACTACCCCGGGGGGGGCCTACAATGAGCAGTTCTTC
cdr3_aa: CASTTPGGAYNEQFF

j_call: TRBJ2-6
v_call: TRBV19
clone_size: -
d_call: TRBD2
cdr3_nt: TGTGCCAGTACGGGGGGTGACTTCTCTGGGGCCAACGTCCTGACTTTC
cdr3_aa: CASTGGDFSGANVLTF

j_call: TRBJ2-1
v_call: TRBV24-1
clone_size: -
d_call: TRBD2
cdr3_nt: TGTGCCACCAGTGATTCCGGCCTACTAGCGGGAGCTTCCTACAATGAGCAGTTCTTC
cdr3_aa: CATSDSGLLAGASYNEQFF

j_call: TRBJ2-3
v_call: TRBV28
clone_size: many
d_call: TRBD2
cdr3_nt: TGTGCCAGCAGTATCGCCGGGACTAGCGGGGGGACGGATACGCAGTATTTT
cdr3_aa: CASSIAGTSGGTDTQYF

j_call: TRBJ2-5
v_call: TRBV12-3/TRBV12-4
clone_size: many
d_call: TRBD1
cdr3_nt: TGTGCCAGCAGTTCGGGACAGGGTGGAAGGGAGACCCAGTACTTC
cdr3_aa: CASSSGQGGRETQYF

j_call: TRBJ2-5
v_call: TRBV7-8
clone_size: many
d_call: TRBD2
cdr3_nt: TGTGCCAGCAGCTTATCCCTAGCGGGAGGGGGCGAGACCCAGTACTTC
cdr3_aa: CASSLSLAGGGETQYF